Listed below are T cell receptor beta chains from one sample, sequenced in a study of CD8+ T cells in alopecia areata. Profiling relied on immunoSEQ multiplex PCR, and the TCRdb table lists in-frame clones only, not all of them. Here the sample spans 150,000 to 200,000 clones, roughly 50% being singletons. Here the sequenced sample was CD4+ T cells sorted from blood, taken at approximately week 55, from a patient treated with tofacitinib. Every receptor here comes from a human donor with alopecia areata. Both conserved end residues are part of each CDR3. Each record gives: CDR3 DNA, CDR3 protein, clone size, V gene, D gene, J gene. The D gene is left open where the match is weak. Clone size, where shown, is once, few, many, or a class for clones that have expanded.

TGTGCCAGCAGTGAAGAGGACAGTTATCAGCCCCAGCATTTT | CASSEEDSYQPQHF | once | TRBV6-1 | - | TRBJ1-5
TGCGCCAGCAGCCTCCCCGGGACTAGCGCAGCATCGGGGGATACGCAGTATTTT | CASSLPGTSAASGDTQYF | few | TRBV5-1 | TRBD2 | TRBJ2-3
TGCAGCGTTGTTAGCAGGGTTAATGAAAAACTGTTTTTT | CSVVSRVNEKLFF | - | TRBV29-1 | - | TRBJ1-4
TGTGCCAGCAGTTATGGTCGTGAGACCCAGTACTTC | CASSYGRETQYF | - | TRBV6-6 | - | TRBJ2-5
TGTGCCAGCAGCTCATTGACAGGGGGCTCCTATAATTCACCCCTCCACTTT | CASSSLTGGSYNSPLHF | few | TRBV7-2 | TRBD1 | TRBJ1-6
TGCAGCGTAAAGGGACAAGCGAACACTGAAGCTTTCTTT | CSVKGQANTEAFF | - | TRBV29-1 | - | TRBJ1-1
TGTGCCAGCAGCTTGGCCGGAGGGACTAATGAAAAACTGTTTTTT | CASSLAGGTNEKLFF | - | TRBV5-6 | - | TRBJ1-4
TGTGCCAGCAGCCTGGGACTAGCCCAAGAGACCCAGTACTTC | CASSLGLAQETQYF | few | TRBV5-6 | TRBD2 | TRBJ2-5
TGTGCCAGCAGCCCAACGGGACAGGGGGTCGGCTACACCTTC | CASSPTGQGVGYTF | - | TRBV11-2 | TRBD1 | TRBJ1-2
TGCGCCAGCTCGGGGGGGCCTGGTACGCAGTATTTT | CASSGGPGTQYF | few | TRBV5-1 | TRBD2 | TRBJ2-3
TGTGCCTCTATGAACAAGCTGGACTATGGCTACACCTTC | CASMNKLDYGYTF | - | TRBV30 | - | TRBJ1-2
TGTGCCAGCAGCTGCCAGGAGGGTGAGACCCAGTACTTC | CASSCQEGETQYF | - | TRBV5-7 | - | TRBJ2-5
TGTGCCAGCAGCCCTCGAGTCGGCACTGAAGCTTTCTTT | CASSPRVGTEAFF | - | TRBV25-1 | - | TRBJ1-1
TGTGCCAGCAGTGGGGGAGCCCAAGAGACCCAGTACTTC | CASSGGAQETQYF | - | TRBV25-1 | - | TRBJ2-5
TGCGCCAGCAGCGGTGGAAATTGGCCCCAAGAGACCCAGTACTTC | CASSGGNWPQETQYF | once | TRBV5-1 | - | TRBJ2-5
TGTGCCAGCGGGGTGACTAGCGGGGGGCCAGATACGCAGTATTTT | CASGVTSGGPDTQYF | - | TRBV2 | TRBD2 | TRBJ2-3
TGTGCCAGCCGGACAGGAGGGACCGGGGAGCTGTTTTTT | CASRTGGTGELFF | - | TRBV7-3 | - | TRBJ2-2
TGTGCCAGCAGCCAAGTGACTAGCGGGGGCACCACCTACGAGCAGTACTTC | CASSQVTSGGTTYEQYF | - | TRBV4-2 | TRBD2 | TRBJ2-7
TGTGCCATCAGTGAGTCGGGAGAGGCCTATGGCTACACCTTC | CAISESGEAYGYTF | - | TRBV10-3 | - | TRBJ1-2
TGCGCCAGCAGCCGCGGGACCTCCACAGATACGCAGTATTTT | CASSRGTSTDTQYF | once | TRBV4-1 | - | TRBJ2-3
TGTGCCAGTAGTATCGAACGCAGGGGATCTCAGCCCCAGCATTTT | CASSIERRGSQPQHF | - | TRBV19 | - | TRBJ1-5
TGTGCCAGCAGCCAGATCGTCAAGACGGATTCTAACTATGGCTACACCTTC | CASSQIVKTDSNYGYTF | once | TRBV5-5 | - | TRBJ1-2
TGCGCCAGCAGCTATACTAACCGTAGGACTGAAGCTTTCTTT | CASSYTNRRTEAFF | - | TRBV5-1 | - | TRBJ1-1
TGTGCCACCAGCAGAGATCCTAAGGCAGGTACTGAAGCTTTCTTT | CATSRDPKAGTEAFF | few | TRBV15 | - | TRBJ1-1
TGTGCCAGCAGTGAAATTTCCGGTGAAAAACTGTTTTTT | CASSEISGEKLFF | - | TRBV6-1 | - | TRBJ1-4
TGCAGTGTGACCAGGAAGGGTGGCTACACCTTC | CSVTRKGGYTF | - | TRBV20-1 | - | TRBJ1-2